The 24 T cell receptor beta chains below were found in one sample sequenced in a study of identical twins. TCRdb analysed the 5' RACE reads with MiXCR anew, one entry per CDR3 protein. The sample holds around 340,000 distinct CDR3 sequences; over 9% are singletons and the top ten take 7.2%. The same data also went into a second study, on yellow fever vaccine responses in identical twins.

Specimen: CD8+ T cells sorted from blood. All receptors come from a young woman in good health.

The rearrangement links TRBV4-1 to TRBJ2-7, with D perhaps TRBD2 (5 bases). Germline-derived CDR1 and CDR2 are MGHRA and YSYEKL. The CDR3 has 15 amino acids. Trimming took off 7 bases at V and 1 base at J, with 17 bases between the two ends. CDR3 region: CASTTTFRGSYEQYV. Written as DNA, the CDR3 is TGCGCCAGCACCACAACATTCAGAGGGTCCTACGAGCAGTACGTC.

The chain recombines TRBV7-9 with TRBJ2-5, with 10 bases fitting TRBD2. The CDR3 has 16 residues. Trimming removed 2 bases from V and 1 base from J; junction bases left unmatched: 4. Looked up from germline, CDR1 is SEHNR and CDR2 is FQNEAQ (reference sequence). CDR3: CASSLNPSGSQETQYF. The CDR3 nucleotides read TGTGCCAGCAGCTTAAATCCTAGCGGGAGCCAAGAGACCCAGTACTTC.

The chain joins TRBV11-3 to TRBJ2-3; 7 bases agree with TRBD2. There are 17 residues in the CDR3. Germline values: CDR1 SGHNT, CDR2 YENEEA. The J segment lost 2 bases and the V segment lost 0 bases, leaving 8 bases of the junction unmatched. The CDR3 nucleotides read TGTGCCAGCAGCTTAGATGGACGGGAGGCATTCACAGATACGCAGTATTTT. Protein product: CASSLDGREAFTDTQYF.

This clonotype appeared a few times. V usage is TRBV4-1 and J usage is TRBJ1-6; the D gene is possibly TRBD1 (6 bases). The CDR3 extends over 15 amino acids. In germline, CDR1 is MGHRA, CDR2 YSYEKL. The V gene lost 0 bases and the J gene lost 8 bases, with 11 bases spanning the gap. The CDR3 loop is CASSQDLDRYSPLHF. CDR3 DNA sequence: TGCGCCAGCAGCCAAGATCTGGACAGATATTCACCCCTCCACTTT.

In this sample, this clonotype turned up a few times. V usage is TRBV6-5 and J usage is TRBJ2-7, with 9 bases aligning to TRBD1. The ends lost 0 bases at V and 1 base at J; junction bases unmatched: 4. Germline V lookup: CDR1 MNHEY, CDR2 SVGAGI. The CDR3 length is 16 residues. CDR3 amino acids: CASSYSPGQGSYEQYF. The CDR3 bases are TGTGCCAGCAGTTACTCTCCGGGACAGGGATCCTACGAGCAGTACTTC.

This clonotype was seen a handful of times. V is TRBV27 and J is TRBJ2-5, with D possibly being TRBD1 (5 bases). V was pared by 2 bases and J by 1 base, with 11 bases between. The CDR3 runs 15 residues. From germline, CDR1 is MNHEY and CDR2 SMNVEV (reference sequence). CDR3 amino acids: CASSLRGRAQETQYF. In DNA, the CDR3 is TGTGCCAGCAGTTTAAGAGGCAGGGCCCAAGAGACCCAGTACTTC.

The chain combines TRBV6-1 with TRBJ1-1; D uncertain. The CDR3 covers 15 residues. Germline-derived CDR1 and CDR2 are MNHNS and SASEGT. The V gene lost 3 bases and the J gene lost 2 bases, with 13 bases spanning the gap. The CDR3 DNA sequence: TGTGCCAGCAGTGACCATCTCCGGGGAAACACTGAAGCTTTCTTT. Its protein is CASSDHLRGNTEAFF.

The rearrangement uses TRBV12-3 or TRBV12-4 and TRBJ2-7; the match to TRBD2 covers 10 bases. The CDR3 extends over 15 amino acids. V lost 6 bases and J lost 3; bases outside the gene matches: 8. The CDR3 DNA sequence: TGTGCCAGCAGGGACCTCGGGACTAGCGTCTACGAGCAGTACTTC. It yields the protein CASRDLGTSVYEQYF.

This sequence joins TRBV6-2 or TRBV6-3 and TRBJ2-7, with 9 nucleotides matching TRBD2. Germline CDR1 MNHEY, CDR2 SVGEGT. The ends lost 3 bases at V and 6 bases at J; junction bases unmatched: 6. CDR3 length: 14 amino acids. The CDR3 loop is CASSYSGSVGEQYF. The CDR3 bases are TGTGCCAGCAGTTATAGCGGGAGTGTGGGCGAGCAGTACTTC.

This clonotype came up a few times. V and J are TRBV27 and TRBJ1-1; 7 bases map to TRBD1. Unmatched junction bases numbered 11, after V lost 0 bases and J lost 4 bases. In germline, CDR1 is MNHEY, CDR2 SMNVEV (reference sequence). The CDR3 length is 17 residues. The CDR3 bases are TGTGCCAGCAGTTTATCTTCTCTAGGCAGGGGGAGCACTGAAGCTTTCTTT. The encoded protein is CASSLSSLGRGSTEAFF.

The sample holds a few counts of this clonotype. This chain joins TRBV12-3 or TRBV12-4 and TRBJ2-5; no reliable D call. V was pared by 8 bases and J by 5 bases, with 15 bases between. This CDR3 comprises 13 residues. CDR3 DNA sequence: TGTGCCAGCGTCGGTATTCTCCGGGAGACCCAGTACTTC. Its protein product is CASVGILRETQYF.

The chain has TRBV15 and TRBJ2-3; perhaps TRBD2 as D (5 bases). Between the trimmed V and J ends, which lost 5 bases and 4 bases, there was a span of 10 bases. CDR1 and CDR2 (germline): LNHNV, YYDKDF (reference sequence). The CDR3 extends over 13 amino acids. This CDR3 reads CATSRGRPDTQYF. In nucleotides, the CDR3 is TGTGCCACCAGCCGCGGGCGGCCAGATACGCAGTATTTT.

V gene TRBV6-1 combines with J gene TRBJ2-3; D might be TRBD1 (7 bases). The germline V and J ends were trimmed by 6 bases and 6 bases, with 16 bases remaining between them. This CDR3 has 14 residues. Germline CDR1 and CDR2: MNHNS and SASEGT. CDR3 bases: TGTGCCAGCAGAAGACAGGGAGGAATCGATACGCAGTATTTT. Its translation is CASRRQGGIDTQYF.

This clonotype has a count of ten or more. The genes are TRBV12-3 or TRBV12-4 and TRBJ1-1; D unresolved. V shed 3 bases and J shed 1 base, with 6 bases lying between them. The CDR3 extends over 13 amino acids. Here the CDR3 DNA reads TGTGCCAGCAGTTTGCAGGAGAACACTGAAGCTTTCTTT. It codes for CASSLQENTEAFF.

J is TRBJ1-1 and V is TRBV19; D is possibly TRBD1 (6 bases). The V gene lost 4 bases and the J gene lost 1 base, with 16 bases spanning the gap. The germline CDR1 and CDR2 sequences are LNHDA and SQIVND (reference sequence). The CDR3 has 16 residues. CDR3: CASSTDLGTKNTEAFF. CDR3 nucleotide sequence: TGTGCCAGTAGTACGGACCTCGGGACAAAGAACACTGAAGCTTTCTTT.

This clonotype was observed once. The chain recombines TRBV6-1 with TRBJ1-1; the match to TRBD1 covers 8 bases. J lost 1 base, V lost 5 bases, and 9 bases had no gene match. The CDR3 totals 16 residues. Per the germline V gene, CDR1 is MNHNS and CDR2 is SASEGT. The CDR3 loop is CASSRPTGTGNTEAFF. In DNA, the CDR3 is TGTGCCAGCAGTCGGCCGACCGGGACAGGGAACACTGAAGCTTTCTTT.

The rearrangement uses TRBV20-1 and TRBJ2-7; 8 nucleotides align to TRBD1. The ends lost 6 bases at V and 0 bases at J; junction bases unmatched: 7. The CDR3 covers 14 residues. Germline V gene sequence: CDR1 DFQATT, CDR2 SNEGSKA (reference sequence). The CDR3 loop reads CSAQTGVSSYEQYV. The CDR3 DNA reads TGCAGTGCCCAGACAGGGGTTAGCTCCTACGAGCAGTACGTC.

The chain has TRBV13 and TRBJ2-7, with D perhaps matching TRBD1 (6 bases). The CDR3 is 14 amino acids. The germline V gene encodes CDR1 PRHDT and CDR2 FYEKMQ (reference sequence). Trimming removed 0 bases from V and 3 bases from J, with 9 bases in between. The CDR3 loop reads CASSLGSGDYEQYV. CDR3 sequence (DNA): TGTGCCAGCAGCTTAGGTTCAGGGGACTACGAGCAGTACGTC.

In its sample, this clonotype was seen a few times. V usage is TRBV4-1 and J usage is TRBJ2-7; the match to TRBD2 covers 10 bases. CDR3 length equals 15 residues. With 4 bases clipped from V and 2 bases from J, the junction kept 5 bases outside the gene matches. Germline CDR1 and CDR2: MGHRA and YSYEKL. CDR3 protein: CASSLGTSETYEQYF. The DNA of the CDR3 is TGCGCCAGCAGCCTGGGGACTAGCGAAACCTACGAGCAGTACTTC.

This clonotype has just a few counts. This chain connects TRBV10-3 to TRBJ2-1; 13 nucleotides line up with TRBD2. Trimming took 7 bases from V and 5 from J; bases not matched to a gene: 20. The CDR3 loop spans 20 amino acids. Germline CDR1 reads ENHRY; CDR2 reads SYGVKD. Here the CDR3 reads CAIMARTSGSIGTLDNEQFF. DNA of the CDR3: TGTGCCATCATGGCCCGGACTAGCGGGAGTATTGGTACACTGGACAATGAGCAGTTCTTC.

This clonotype has at least ten counts. The gene calls are TRBV4-1 and TRBJ2-1; D is tentatively TRBD1 or TRBD2 (5 bases each). Germline V lookup: CDR1 MGHRA, CDR2 YSYEKL. The V end was cut by 3 bases, the J end by 0 bases, with 15 bases between. The CDR3 has 17 amino acids. CDR3 loop: CASSHRDAGSSYNEQFF. DNA for the CDR3: TGCGCCAGCAGCCACAGGGATGCGGGCAGCTCCTACAATGAGCAGTTCTTC.

The gene calls are TRBV12-3 or TRBV12-4 and TRBJ1-1, with D possibly TRBD1 on 5 matching bases. CDR3 size: 12 residues. V was cut by 5 bases and J by 14 bases, with 18 bases left in between. The CDR3 spells CASSPQRQFVFF. CDR3 coding DNA: TGTGCCAGCAGTCCGCAACGACAGTTCGTGTTCTTT.

This chain links TRBV11-2 with TRBJ2-7, with TRBD2 matching 10 bases. The CDR3 contains 16 residues. Germline values: CDR1 SGHAT, CDR2 FQNNGV. With 1 base clipped from V and 2 bases from J, the junction kept 5 bases outside the gene matches. CDR3 nucleotide sequence: TGTGCCAGCAGCTTAGGGAGCGGGAGGGCTGCCTACGAGCAGTACTTC. Protein sequence: CASSLGSGRAAYEQYF.

This clonotype was seen a handful of times. The rearrangement joins TRBV5-6 to TRBJ1-4; weak D call: TRBD1 (5 bases). Trimming removed 2 bases at V and 4 bases at J, with 9 bases between. Germline V CDR1 and CDR2: SGHDT, YYEEEE. This CDR3 has 14 amino acids. The CDR3: CASSFEGLNEKLFF. CDR3 nucleotides: TGTGCCAGCAGCTTTGAGGGGCTTAATGAAAAACTGTTTTTT. Using reference TRBV5-6 and TRBJ1-4 for the parts outside the CDR3, the full variable domain is DAGVTQSPTHLIKTRGQQVTLRCSPKSGHDTVSWYQQALGQGPQFIFQYYEEEERQRGNFPDRFSGHQFPNYSSELNVNALLLGDSALYLCASSFEGLNEKLFFGSGTQLSVL.